A single sample is the source of the 22 T cell receptor beta chains below, sequenced in a study of T-cell memory formation after mild COVID-19. TCRdb reprocessed the 5' RACE reads with MiXCR, giving one entry per CDR3 protein. The sample consists of fewer than 90,000 distinct CDR3 sequences, 10% to 15% of them appearing once. Sample: PBMCs or a T cell subset sorted from them (not recorded which). These receptors all stem from a man between 18 and 35 years old who had mild COVID-19 (a few samples of this study predate the infection). Cell type and time point are not known.

The CDR3 sequence: CASSQEGRGGSYNEQFF. CDR3 in DNA: TGTGCCAGCAGCCAAGAAGGGCGGGGGGGATCTTACAATGAGCAGTTCTTC. The chain links TRBV4-2 to TRBJ2-1; 9 nucleotides agree with TRBD2. The CDR3 extends over 17 amino acids. V lost 0 bases and J lost 4; bases outside the gene matches: 7. CDR1 and CDR2 (germline): LGHNA, YNFKEQ.

This clonotype was observed many times. The chain is built from TRBV28 and TRBJ2-3; a possible D gene is TRBD2 (6 bases). Germline CDR1 and CDR2: MDHEN and SYDVKM. The CDR3 is made up of 12 amino acids. The V gene lost 3 bases and the J gene lost 8 bases, with 9 bases spanning the gap. CDR3 sequence reads: CASSLGGPTQYF. The DNA of the CDR3 is TGTGCCAGCAGTTTGGGGGGTCCTACGCAGTATTTT.

This clonotype has more than one count but fewer than ten. The chain links TRBV4-3 to TRBJ1-1, with 9 bases identical to TRBD1. The length of the CDR3 is 19 residues. J gave up 0 bases and V 0 bases, and 11 bases lay outside the gene matches. Germline V gene sequence: CDR1 LGHNA, CDR2 YSLEER. The CDR3 nucleotides read TGCGCCAGCAGCCAAGATCTACAGGGGGCTATATCCGTGAACACTGAAGCTTTCTTT. Its translation is CASSQDLQGAISVNTEAFF.

This clonotype was seen more than once but under ten times. The V gene is TRBV11-3, the J gene TRBJ2-2, with 9 bases that match TRBD2. The CDR3 is made up of 17 amino acids. The germline V gene has CDR1 SGHNT and CDR2 YENEEA. V lost 4 bases and J lost 4; bases outside the gene matches: 10. The CDR3 region has the DNA TGTGCCAGCAGCTCCGACCCGGGACTAGCTCGCACCGGGGAGCTGTTTTTT. This translates into CASSSDPGLARTGELFF.

This clonotype came up a few times. The genes are TRBV20-1 and TRBJ2-7, with TRBD2 identical over 9 bases. This CDR3 is built from 13 residues. CDR1 DFQATT and CDR2 SNEGSKA come from the germline V gene (reference sequence). CDR3 coding DNA: TGCAGTGCCACCGGGACTAGCTCCCACGAGCAGTACGTC. This gives the protein CSATGTSSHEQYV.

This rearrangement joins TRBV20-1 to TRBJ1-1; tentatively, D is TRBD1 (5 bases). Germline V gives CDR1 DFQATT, CDR2 SNEGSKA (reference sequence). The CDR3 runs to 11 residues. The ends were cut back, 7 bases at V and 1 base at J, with 7 bases in the middle. CDR3 nucleotides: TGCAGTGAGAGGGGGAACACTGAAGCTTTCTTT. This translates into CSERGNTEAFF.

This clonotype was detected only a few times. The rearrangement uses TRBV6-2 or TRBV6-3 and TRBJ1-6; perhaps TRBD1 as D (6 bases). The CDR3 has 15 amino acids. Germline CDR1 reads MNHEY; CDR2 reads SVGEGT. V was pared by 6 bases and J by 4 bases, with 13 bases between. The CDR3 DNA sequence: TGTGCCAGCAGCCTTCGACAGGAATATAATTCACCCCTCCACTTT. It is translated as CASSLRQEYNSPLHF.

This sequence joins TRBV3-1 and TRBJ2-3; the D call may be TRBD1 or TRBD2 (7 bases each). The CDR3 runs to 16 residues. CDR1 and CDR2 (germline): LGHDT, YNNKEL (reference sequence). The germline V and J ends were trimmed by 4 bases and 0 bases, with 14 bases remaining between them. CDR3 in amino acids: CASSPREGASTDTQYF. CDR3 in DNA: TGTGCCAGCAGCCCCAGGGAGGGGGCCAGCACAGATACGCAGTATTTT.

This chain links TRBV3-1 with TRBJ2-3, with 7 bases fitting TRBD1. Trimming cost V 4 bases and J 2 bases; bases outside gene matches: 6. The CDR3 is 15 amino acids. The germline CDR1 and CDR2 sequences are LGHDT and YNNKEL (reference sequence). The CDR3 coding sequence is TGTGCCAGCAGCCGAGGGGGCCGAGCCACAGATACGCAGTATTTT. Translating gives CASSRGGRATDTQYF.

This chain links TRBV12-3 or TRBV12-4 with TRBJ2-7; D may be TRBD1 or TRBD2 (5 bases each). V was shortened by 3 bases and J by 3 bases, with 9 bases between the two germline ends. The CDR3 totals 13 residues. The CDR3 region is CASSLGDRYEQYV. CDR3 DNA sequence: TGTGCCAGCAGTTTGGGGGATCGCTACGAGCAGTACGTC.

This clonotype has more than one count but fewer than ten. V and J are TRBV7-9 and TRBJ2-5, with no clear D. This CDR3 comprises 16 residues. Germline CDR1 reads SEHNR; CDR2 reads FQNEAQ (reference sequence). With 5 bases removed from V and 1 base from J, the gap between germline ends came to 17 bases. The CDR3 is CASSPAGGLIQETQYF. The CDR3 coding sequence is TGTGCCAGCAGCCCAGCAGGTGGTCTCATCCAAGAGACCCAGTACTTC.

The table lists this clonotype with a few counts. CDR3: CASSQGLSYEQYF. In nucleotides, the CDR3 is TGCGCCAGCAGCCAAGGCCTTTCCTACGAGCAGTACTTC. The rearrangement uses TRBV4-3 and TRBJ2-7; D remains ambiguous. V lost 1 base and J 1 base, leaving 5 bases between the germline ends. Germline CDR1 and CDR2: LGHNA and YSLEER. CDR3 length equals 13 residues.

The table lists this clonotype with a few counts. The J gene is TRBJ2-5, the V gene TRBV4-1, with a possible D match to TRBD2 (6 bases). Per the germline V gene, CDR1 is MGHRA and CDR2 is YSYEKL. V was shortened by 0 bases and J by 5 bases, with 13 bases between the two germline ends. CDR3 length equals 15 residues. CDR3 coding DNA: TGCGCCAGCAGCCAAGACAAGACTAGAGGCGAGACCCAGTACTTC. It specifies CASSQDKTRGETQYF.

The table lists this clonotype with a few counts. The V and J genes are TRBV4-3 and TRBJ2-3; 8 bases map to TRBD2. Germline-derived CDR1 and CDR2 are LGHNA and YSLEER. This CDR3 region has 17 residues. Losses at the gene ends were 0 bases for V and 3 bases for J; bases not matched to a gene: 8. The CDR3 nucleotides are TGCGCCAGCAGCCAAGATTTAACGGGGGGGGCTACAGATACGCAGTATTTT. Translation: CASSQDLTGGATDTQYF.

This clonotype was counted only a few times. CDR3 region: CASRAYAYNEQFF. The DNA of the CDR3 is TGTGCCAGCCGAGCGTATGCTTACAATGAGCAGTTCTTC. The chain couples TRBV6-2 or TRBV6-3 to TRBJ2-1, with D uncertain. CDR1 is MNHEY, CDR2 SVGEGT, per germline. CDR3 length equals 13 residues. Trimming took 8 bases from V and 4 from J, leaving 12 bases between them.

This clonotype occurred many times. The chain recombines TRBV5-5 with TRBJ1-1; D is uncertain. Trimming took 0 bases from V and 5 from J, leaving 14 bases between them. The CDR3 sequence is 15 residues long. The germline gives CDR1 SGHKS, CDR2 YYEKEE (reference sequence). The CDR3 nucleotides read TGTGCCAGCAGCTTGGGGGCGCCCGGTGGTACTGAAGCTTTCTTT. Amino acid sequence: CASSLGAPGGTEAFF.

V is TRBV7-6 and J is TRBJ2-5; D is unresolved. CDR3 length: 14 amino acids. Germline V lookup: CDR1 SGHVS, CDR2 FNYEAQ. The V gene lost 1 base and the J gene lost 4 bases, with 10 bases spanning the gap. CDR3 DNA sequence: TGTGCCAGCAGCTTAGAGGTAGATGGAGAGACCCAGTACTTC. The encoded protein is CASSLEVDGETQYF.

This clonotype was detected only a few times. The chain employs TRBV14 and TRBJ2-3; a weak D match, TRBD2 (5 bases). The germline V and J ends were trimmed by 0 bases and 7 bases, with 11 bases remaining between them. This CDR3 is built from 14 residues. The V gene's germline CDR1 is SGHDN and CDR2 FVKESK. The CDR3 loop reads CASSQDLSGHTQYF. CDR3 DNA: TGTGCCAGCAGCCAAGATTTAAGCGGCCATACGCAGTATTTT. Full variable domain (missing parts from reference TRBV14 and TRBJ2-3): EAGVTQFPSHSVIEKGQTVTLRCDPISGHDNLYWYRRVMGKEIKFLLHFVKESKQDESGMPNNRFLAERTGGTYSTLKVQPAELEDSGVYFCASSQDLSGHTQYFGPGTRLTVL.

This rearrangement joins TRBV9 to TRBJ2-1; 8 nucleotides agree with TRBD1. The germline V gene has CDR1 SGDLS and CDR2 YYNGEE. CDR3 length: 19 amino acids. The trim removed 1 base at V and 8 bases at J, leaving 20 bases unmatched. The CDR3: CASSVSRGAPRGPADEQFF. The CDR3 bases are TGTGCCAGCAGCGTAAGCAGGGGGGCACCCAGGGGGCCCGCCGATGAGCAGTTCTTC.

The rearrangement joins TRBV6-5 to TRBJ1-5; D not resolved. V was shortened by 0 bases and J by 2 bases, with 14 bases between the two germline ends. The germline CDR1 and CDR2 sequences are MNHEY and SVGAGI. The CDR3 is 17 amino acids. The CDR3 bases are TGTGCCAGCAGTTACTCGGTGTCCCCCGGAGGCAATCAGCCCCAGCATTTT. Translated: CASSYSVSPGGNQPQHF.

This clonotype was picked up a small number of times. This chain uses TRBV7-2 with TRBJ2-1; D is undetermined. Per the germline V gene, CDR1 is SGHTA and CDR2 is FQGNSA. V was pared by 2 bases and J by 8 bases, with 13 bases between. There are 14 residues in the CDR3. The CDR3 DNA is TGTGCCAGCAGCTTAAGGTCCCCATCCGATGAGCAGTTCTTC. It codes for CASSLRSPSDEQFF.

The rearrangement joins TRBV12-3 or TRBV12-4 to TRBJ1-5; perhaps TRBD1 as D (5 bases). The CDR3 extends over 17 amino acids. Trimming shortened V by 5 bases and J by 6 bases, and 23 bases separated the two germline ends. CDR3 DNA: TGTGCCAGCAGTCCTACTACGGGACCCTCGTACGGTCAGCCCCAGCATTTT. It codes for CASSPTTGPSYGQPQHF.